These T cell receptor beta chains were read from a single sample in a study of blood T cell repertoires in COVID-19. The method was immunoSEQ multiplex PCR; TCRdb's version includes in-frame clones alone and lacks a portion of them. The top ten clones hold roughly 9.4% of a sample with more than 350,000 clones, around 87% of them seen once. The sample was PBMCs or T cells enriched from blood (not recorded which). The source of these receptors is a woman between 50 and 59 years old who had recovered from COVID-19. The CDR3 runs from the conserved cysteine through the conserved F or W. The D gene is left open where the match is weak. Only part of the rows carry a size: once, few, many, or a class if the clone is expanded.

.,TRBV5-6,.,TRBJ2-1,CASSLAGTPDNEQFF,TGTGCCAGCAGCTTAGCAGGAACCCCTGACAATGAGCAGTTCTTC
.,TRBV13,TRBD2,TRBJ2-7,CASSPPDGRGGYEQYF,TGTGCCAGCAGCCCCCCCGACGGACGGGGGGGCTACGAGCAGTACTTC
.,TRBV27,TRBD1,TRBJ1-5,CASSSGQGYSPQHF,TGTGCCAGCAGTTCGGGACAGGGATATTCGCCCCAGCATTTT
few,TRBV19,TRBD1,TRBJ1-1,CASRDRGLSAFF,TGTGCCAGTAGGGACAGGGGTCTCTCAGCTTTCTTT
.,TRBV29-1,TRBD1,TRBJ1-1,CSVSGRGDTEAFF,TGCAGCGTATCGGGCAGGGGGGACACTGAAGCTTTCTTT
.,TRBV4-2,TRBD2,TRBJ2-7,CASSQTTSGDSEQYF,TGTGCCAGCAGCCAAACCACTAGCGGGGACAGCGAGCAGTACTTC
.,TRBV5-6,TRBD1,TRBJ1-6,CASSRTGERGSPLHF,TGTGCCAGCAGCCGGACAGGGGAGAGAGGCTCACCCCTCCACTTT
.,TRBV19,.,TRBJ1-6,CASADSQNSPLHF,TGTGCCAGTGCGGACAGCCAGAATTCACCCCTCCACTTT
.,TRBV30,.,TRBJ1-2,CAWSVGGAGSGYTF,TGTGCCTGGAGTGTAGGCGGAGCAGGGTCAGGCTACACCTTC
.,TRBV5-1,.,TRBJ2-2,CASSLITGPGELFF,TGCGCCAGCAGCTTGATCACAGGGCCCGGGGAGCTGTTTTTT
once,TRBV3-1/TRBV3-2,.,TRBJ2-5,CASSQDCGVDGGGETQYF,TGTGCCAGCAGCCAAGACTGCGGTGTGGATGGCGGCGGGGAGACCCAGTACTTC
.,TRBV5-1,.,TRBJ1-4,CASSLVRGYNEKLFF,TGCGCCAGCAGCTTGGTAAGGGGATATAATGAAAAACTGTTTTTT
few,TRBV19,.,TRBJ1-1,CASSAGLGTEAFF,TGTGCCAGTAGTGCAGGGCTAGGCACTGAAGCTTTCTTT
.,TRBV30,TRBD1,TRBJ2-7,CAWSVPSGTGGVEQYF,TGTGCCTGGAGTGTCCCTTCGGGGACAGGGGGTGTAGAGCAGTACTTC
.,TRBV6-5,TRBD2,TRBJ2-7,CASSLGTSGAQYF,TGTGCCAGCAGTTTAGGGACTAGCGGGGCCCAGTACTTC
.,TRBV5-5,.,TRBJ1-4,CASSLEPAATNEKLFF,TGTGCCAGCAGCTTGGAGCCGGCGGCAACTAATGAAAAACTGTTTTTT
.,TRBV4-2,TRBD1,TRBJ1-1,CASSQADRTNTEAFF,TGTGCCAGCAGCCAAGCGGACAGGACAAACACTGAAGCTTTCTTT
.,TRBV24-1,.,TRBJ2-5,CATSDPGTLREETQYF,TGTGCCACCAGTGATCCCGGGACACTTAGAGAAGAGACCCAGTACTTC
.,TRBV5-8,TRBD1,TRBJ1-3,CASSSGTGRGNTIYF,TGTGCCAGCAGCTCCGGGACAGGCAGGGGGAACACCATATATTTT
.,TRBV7-9,.,TRBJ1-4,CASSSTWGGAEKLFF,TGTGCCAGCAGCTCTACGTGGGGAGGGGCTGAAAAACTGTTTTTT
.,TRBV6-4,TRBD1,TRBJ1-2,CASSEYGTVGYTF,TGTGCCAGCAGTGAATACGGGACAGTTGGCTACACCTTC
.,TRBV30,TRBD1,TRBJ1-6,CAWATGGGSSPLHF,TGTGCCTGGGCCACAGGGGGCGGGAGTTCACCCCTCCACTTT
.,TRBV6-5,.,TRBJ1-5,CASRTDRKPNQPQHF,TGTGCCAGCAGAACAGACAGGAAACCCAATCAGCCCCAGCATTTT
.,TRBV4-1,.,TRBJ1-2,CASSQDGGGYTF,TGCGCCAGCAGCCAAGATGGCGGTGGCTACACCTTC
once,TRBV28,.,TRBJ1-5,CASSSQGRLQPQHF,TGTGCCAGCAGTTCGCAGGGGCGCCTTCAGCCCCAGCATTTT
.,TRBV28,.,TRBJ1-5,CASSFSDSNQPQHF,TGTGCCAGCAGTTTTTCAGATAGCAATCAGCCCCAGCATTTT
.,TRBV19,.,TRBJ1-1,CASRPPPGGAEAFF,TGTGCCAGTAGACCCCCCCCGGGGGGCGCCGAGGCTTTCTTT
.,TRBV7-6,TRBD2,TRBJ2-1,CASSLGGGDYNEQFF,TGTGCCAGCAGCTTAGGGGGGGGAGACTACAATGAGCAGTTCTTC
few,TRBV19,.,TRBJ2-5,CASSISDRVPETQYF,TGTGCCAGTAGTATTTCCGACCGGGTTCCCGAGACCCAGTACTTC
.,TRBV9,TRBD1,TRBJ1-4,CASSFKTGANEKLFF,TGTGCCAGCAGCTTTAAGACAGGGGCAAATGAAAAACTGTTTTTT
.,TRBV5-5,.,TRBJ1-2,CASSSTRVGGYGYTF,TGTGCCAGCAGCTCGACAAGGGTAGGGGGCTATGGCTACACCTTC
.,TRBV7-9,.,TRBJ2-7,CASSRSSGTYEQYF,TGTGCCAGCAGCCGAAGCAGCGGAACCTACGAGCAGTACTTC
.,TRBV12-3/TRBV12-4,.,TRBJ1-1,CASSFGAIGAFF,TGTGCCAGCAGTTTTGGGGCTATCGGAGCTTTCTTT
.,TRBV2,TRBD2,TRBJ2-3,CASRERIAGGATDTQYF,TGTGCCAGCAGGGAGAGGATAGCGGGGGGGGCCACAGATACGCAGTATTTT
.,TRBV7-9,.,TRBJ2-5,CAGVTLGQETQYF,TGTGCCGGAGTCACGTTGGGTCAAGAGACCCAGTACTTC
.,TRBV11-2,.,TRBJ1-2,CASSLERQGGSYGYTF,TGTGCCAGCAGCTTAGAACGGCAGGGTGGTTCCTATGGCTACACCTTC
few,TRBV28,.,TRBJ2-7,CASSLSPGRGSYEQYF,TGTGCCAGCAGTTTATCGCCCGGAAGGGGCTCCTACGAGCAGTACTTC
.,TRBV9,TRBD1,TRBJ2-4,CASSPRQGERNIQYF,TGTGCCAGCAGCCCCCGACAGGGGGAGAGAAACATTCAGTACTTC
.,TRBV4-1,.,TRBJ1-1,CASSQARASRAEAFF,TGCGCCAGCAGCCAAGCCCGGGCCTCGAGGGCTGAAGCTTTCTTT
.,TRBV2,.,TRBJ1-2,CASRHDKEGSNYGYTF,TGTGCCAGCAGGCATGACAAGGAGGGTTCTAACTATGGCTACACCTTC
.,TRBV4-1,.,TRBJ1-3,CASSQEQITGFSGNTIYF,TGCGCCAGCAGCCAAGAGCAGATTACAGGGTTCTCTGGAAACACCATATATTTT
.,TRBV7-9,TRBD1,TRBJ1-2,CASSAGTDYGYTF,TGTGCCAGCAGCGCAGGGACAGACTATGGCTACACCTTC
.,TRBV28,.,TRBJ1-1,CASSSLQANTEAFF,TGTGCCAGCAGTTCTTTACAGGCGAACACTGAAGCTTTCTTT
.,TRBV27,TRBD1,TRBJ2-3,CASSRNDRALTDTQYF,TGTGCCAGCAGTCGCAACGACAGGGCATTGACAGATACGCAGTATTTT
.,TRBV5-1,TRBD1,TRBJ1-1,CASSYQGARGTEAFF,TGCGCCAGCAGCTATCAGGGGGCCCGGGGCACTGAAGCTTTCTTT
.,TRBV7-2,.,TRBJ1-2,CASSPGDRIYGYTF,TGTGCCAGCAGCCCAGGAGACAGAATCTATGGCTACACCTTC
.,TRBV10-3,TRBD2,TRBJ2-5,CAISEPGLAGGPKETQYF,TGTGCCATCAGTGAGCCCGGACTAGCGGGGGGCCCCAAAGAGACCCAGTACTTC
.,TRBV6-2/TRBV6-3,TRBD1,TRBJ1-1,CASSRTGIEAFF,TGTGCCAGCAGTAGGACAGGGATTGAAGCTTTCTTT
.,TRBV7-2,TRBD1,TRBJ2-7,CASTRQGGYEQYF,TGTGCCAGTACCCGACAGGGTGGCTACGAGCAGTACTTC
.,TRBV27,TRBD2,TRBJ2-5,CASGRTSGDQETQYF,TGTGCCAGCGGGAGGACTAGCGGGGATCAAGAGACCCAGTACTTC
.,TRBV2,.,TRBJ1-2,CASDERLTYGYTF,TGTGCCAGCGACGAGAGGCTGACCTATGGCTACACCTTC
.,TRBV7-2,.,TRBJ2-1,CASSLISGRSYNEQFF,TGTGCCAGCAGCTTAATTTCGGGGAGATCCTACAATGAGCAGTTCTTC
.,TRBV5-1,.,TRBJ1-1,CASSLAWQNTEAFF,TGCGCCAGCAGCTTGGCATGGCAGAACACTGAAGCTTTCTTT